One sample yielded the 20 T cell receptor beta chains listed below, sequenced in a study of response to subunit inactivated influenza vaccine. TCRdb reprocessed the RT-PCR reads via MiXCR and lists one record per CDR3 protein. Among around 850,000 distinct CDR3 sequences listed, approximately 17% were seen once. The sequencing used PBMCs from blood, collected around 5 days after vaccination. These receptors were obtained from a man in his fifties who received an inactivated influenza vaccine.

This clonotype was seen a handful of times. CDR3 protein: CASRTVRQFF. DNA for the CDR3: TGTGCCAGCAGGACCGTGAGGCAGTTCTTC. The rearrangement joins TRBV2 to TRBJ2-1; D gene uncertain. In germline, CDR1 is SNHLY, CDR2 FYNNEI. The CDR3 contains 10 residues. Trimming took 6 bases from V and 12 from J, leaving 9 bases between them.

The CDR3 DNA sequence: TGTGCCAGCAGTAGAAGCGGGGGGGTGGCTTTGACCCAGTACTTC. Translation gives CASSRSGGVALTQYF. This chain joins TRBV12-3 or TRBV12-4 and TRBJ2-5, with 10 bases matching TRBD2. The CDR3 has 15 amino acids. J lost 7 bases, V lost 5 bases, and 10 bases had no gene match.

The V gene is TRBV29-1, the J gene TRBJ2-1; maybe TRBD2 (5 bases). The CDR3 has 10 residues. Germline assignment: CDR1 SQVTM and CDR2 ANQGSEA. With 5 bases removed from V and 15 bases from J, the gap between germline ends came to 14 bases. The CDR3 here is CSVQVGESFF. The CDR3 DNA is TGCAGCGTTCAAGTCGGGGAATCGTTCTTC.

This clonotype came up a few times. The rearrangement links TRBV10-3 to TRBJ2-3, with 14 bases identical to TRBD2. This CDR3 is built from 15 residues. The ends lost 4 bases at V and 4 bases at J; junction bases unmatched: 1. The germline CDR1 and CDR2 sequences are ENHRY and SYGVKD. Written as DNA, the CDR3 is TGTGCCATCAGTGCGACTAGCGGGGGGGCAGATACGCAGTATTTT. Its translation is CAISATSGGADTQYF.

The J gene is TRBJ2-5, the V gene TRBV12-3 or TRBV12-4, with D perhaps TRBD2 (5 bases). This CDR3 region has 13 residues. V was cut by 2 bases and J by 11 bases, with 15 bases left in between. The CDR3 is CASSLRAEGGQYF. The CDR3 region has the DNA TGTGCCAGCAGTTTAAGAGCCGAGGGTGGGCAGTACTTC.

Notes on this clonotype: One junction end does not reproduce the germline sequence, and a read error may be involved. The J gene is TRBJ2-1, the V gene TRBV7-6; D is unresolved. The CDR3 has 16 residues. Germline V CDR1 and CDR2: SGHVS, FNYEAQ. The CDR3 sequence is CASSLVLSLSHNEQFF. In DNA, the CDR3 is TGTGCCAGCAGCTTAGTGTTGTCTCTCTCCCACAATGAGCAGTTCTTC.

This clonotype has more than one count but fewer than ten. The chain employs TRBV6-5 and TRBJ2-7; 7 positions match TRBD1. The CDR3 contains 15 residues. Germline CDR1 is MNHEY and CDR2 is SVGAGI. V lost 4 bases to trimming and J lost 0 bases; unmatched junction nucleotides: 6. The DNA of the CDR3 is TGTGCCAGCAGTTTCGACCACAGGGGCTCCTACGAGCAGTACTTC. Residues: CASSFDHRGSYEQYF.

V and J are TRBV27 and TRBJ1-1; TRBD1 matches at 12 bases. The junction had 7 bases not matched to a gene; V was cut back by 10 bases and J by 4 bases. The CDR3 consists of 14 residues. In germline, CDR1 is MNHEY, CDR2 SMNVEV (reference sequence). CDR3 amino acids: CATGTGGLGTEAFF. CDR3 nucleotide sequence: TGTGCCACCGGGACAGGGGGCCTGGGCACTGAAGCTTTCTTT.

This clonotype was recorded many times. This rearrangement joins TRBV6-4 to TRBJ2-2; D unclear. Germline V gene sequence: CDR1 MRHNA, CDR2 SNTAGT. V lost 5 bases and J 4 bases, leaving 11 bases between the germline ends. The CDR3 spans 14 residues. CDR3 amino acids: CASSYWPSTGELFF. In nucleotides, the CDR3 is TGTGCCAGCAGTTACTGGCCATCCACCGGGGAGCTGTTTTTT.

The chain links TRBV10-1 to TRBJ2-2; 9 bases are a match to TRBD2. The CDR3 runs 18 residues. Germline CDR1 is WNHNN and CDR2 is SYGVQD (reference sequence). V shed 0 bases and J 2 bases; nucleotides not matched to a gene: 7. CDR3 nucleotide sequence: TGCGCCAGCAGTGAGTCGGCTAGCGGGGAAACTAACACCGGGGAGCTGTTTTTT. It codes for CASSESASGETNTGELFF.

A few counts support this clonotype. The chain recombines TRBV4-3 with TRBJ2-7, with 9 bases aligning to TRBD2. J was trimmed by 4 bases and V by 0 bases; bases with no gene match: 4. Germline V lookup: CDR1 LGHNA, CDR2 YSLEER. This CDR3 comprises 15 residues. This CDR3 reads CASSQEVTSGYEQYF. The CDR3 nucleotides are TGCGCCAGCAGCCAAGAAGTGACTAGCGGATACGAGCAGTACTTC.

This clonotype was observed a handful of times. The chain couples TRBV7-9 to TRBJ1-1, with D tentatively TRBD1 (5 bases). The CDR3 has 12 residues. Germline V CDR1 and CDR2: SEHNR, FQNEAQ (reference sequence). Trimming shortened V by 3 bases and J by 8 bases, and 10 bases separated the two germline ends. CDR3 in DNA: TGTGCCAGCAGCTTTTTGACAGACGAAGCTTTCTTT. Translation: CASSFLTDEAFF.

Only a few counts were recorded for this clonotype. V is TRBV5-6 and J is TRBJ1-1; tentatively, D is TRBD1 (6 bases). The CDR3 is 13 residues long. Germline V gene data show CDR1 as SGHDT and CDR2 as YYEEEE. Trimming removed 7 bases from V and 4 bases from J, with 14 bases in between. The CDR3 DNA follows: TGTGCCAGCCAGCTTGCAGGGGTCACTGAAGCTTTCTTT. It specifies CASQLAGVTEAFF.

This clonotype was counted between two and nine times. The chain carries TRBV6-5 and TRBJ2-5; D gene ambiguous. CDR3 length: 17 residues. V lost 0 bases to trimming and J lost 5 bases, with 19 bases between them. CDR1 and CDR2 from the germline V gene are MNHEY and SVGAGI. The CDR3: CASSYSSVGPRLETQYF. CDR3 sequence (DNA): TGTGCCAGCAGTTACTCTTCGGTAGGACCCCGGTTGGAGACCCAGTACTTC.

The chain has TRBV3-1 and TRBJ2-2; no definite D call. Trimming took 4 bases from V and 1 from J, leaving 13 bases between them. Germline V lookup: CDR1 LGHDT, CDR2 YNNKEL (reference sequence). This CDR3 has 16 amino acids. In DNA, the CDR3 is TGTGCCAGCAGCCGAAGTCTGATTTGGAACACCGGGGAGCTGTTTTTT. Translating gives CASSRSLIWNTGELFF.

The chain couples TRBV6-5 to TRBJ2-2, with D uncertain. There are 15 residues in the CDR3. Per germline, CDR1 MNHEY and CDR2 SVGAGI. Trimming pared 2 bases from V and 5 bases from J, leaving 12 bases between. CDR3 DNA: TGTGCCAGCAGTTACGGGTCGGAGCAGACCGGGGAGCTGTTTTTT. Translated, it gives CASSYGSEQTGELFF.

In nucleotides, the CDR3 is TGCGCCAGCAGCTTGGAGCCCCATGGGGCAGATACGCAGTATTTT. This encodes CASSLEPHGADTQYF. The gene calls are TRBV5-1 and TRBJ2-3; no definite D call. The germline gives CDR1 SGHRS, CDR2 YFSETQ. With 0 bases removed from V and 4 bases from J, the gap between germline ends came to 12 bases. The CDR3 consists of 15 residues.

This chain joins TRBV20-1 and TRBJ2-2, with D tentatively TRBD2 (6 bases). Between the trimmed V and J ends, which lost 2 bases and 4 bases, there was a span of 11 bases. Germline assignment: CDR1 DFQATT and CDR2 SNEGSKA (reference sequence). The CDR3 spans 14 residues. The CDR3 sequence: CSARKRRGTGELFF. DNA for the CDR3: TGCAGTGCTAGAAAACGGAGGGGCACCGGGGAGCTGTTTTTT.

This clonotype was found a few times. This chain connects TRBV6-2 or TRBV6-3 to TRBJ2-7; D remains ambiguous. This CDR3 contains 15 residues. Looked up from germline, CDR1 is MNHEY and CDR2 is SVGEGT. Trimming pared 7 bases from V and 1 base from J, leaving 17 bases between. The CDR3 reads CASTHPTTVSYEQYF. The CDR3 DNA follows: TGTGCCAGCACCCACCCTACAACAGTTTCCTACGAGCAGTACTTC.

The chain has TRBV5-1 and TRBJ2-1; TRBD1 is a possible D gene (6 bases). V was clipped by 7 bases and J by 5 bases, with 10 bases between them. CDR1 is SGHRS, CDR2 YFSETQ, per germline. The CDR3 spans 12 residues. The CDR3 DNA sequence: TGCGCCAGCCGACAGGAGGACAATGAGCAGTTCTTC. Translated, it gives CASRQEDNEQFF.